These 23 T cell receptor beta chains originate from one sample sequenced in a study of T-cell memory formation after mild COVID-19. TCRdb re-called the 5' RACE reads with MiXCR, one entry per CDR3 protein. The repertoire includes hundreds of thousands of distinct CDR3 sequences, less than 25% of them detected once, and roughly a fifth sits in the top ten. The sample comprised PBMCs or a T cell subset sorted from them (not recorded which). These receptors all come from a man younger than 35 who had mild COVID-19 (a few samples of this study predate the infection). Cell type and time point are not known.

The genes are TRBV7-9 and TRBJ2-3, with 7 positions matching TRBD1. The CDR3 has 12 residues. In germline, CDR1 is SEHNR, CDR2 FQNEAQ (reference sequence). V shed 6 bases and J 6 bases; nucleotides not matched to a gene: 3. The CDR3: CASRETGDTQYF. In DNA, the CDR3 is TGTGCCAGCAGGGAGACAGGGGATACGCAGTATTTT.

This clonotype was observed a handful of times. The chain carries TRBV10-3 and TRBJ2-5, with TRBD1 matching 11 bases. V was pared by 6 bases and J by 5 bases, with 5 bases of the junction left unmatched. This CDR3 is built from 14 residues. The germline V gene has CDR1 ENHRY and CDR2 SYGVKD. The CDR3 loop is CAIRRDRGMETQYF. CDR3 DNA sequence: TGTGCCATCAGGAGGGACAGGGGGATGGAGACCCAGTACTTC.

The CDR3 DNA follows: TGCAGTGCTAGGCCCCCAGGGTACGAGCAGTACGTC. It specifies CSARPPGYEQYV. This chain links TRBV20-1 with TRBJ2-7, with a tentative D call TRBD1 (5 bases). This CDR3 is built from 12 residues. Germline V gene data show CDR1 as DFQATT and CDR2 as SNEGSKA (reference sequence). The ends were cut back, 3 bases at V and 4 bases at J, with 10 bases in the middle.

V is TRBV20-1 and J is TRBJ2-5; D is uncertain. V lost 3 bases to trimming and J lost 1 base, with 12 bases between them. Germline CDR1 reads DFQATT; CDR2 reads SNEGSKA (reference sequence). CDR3 size: 14 residues. CDR3 protein: CSASTSTRQETQYF. DNA of the CDR3: TGCAGTGCTAGCACCTCTACCCGCCAAGAGACCCAGTACTTC.

The rearrangement uses TRBV9 and TRBJ2-1; the match to TRBD2 covers 8 bases. The V gene's germline CDR1 is SGDLS and CDR2 YYNGEE. The CDR3 is 16 amino acids. V shed 4 bases and J 4 bases; nucleotides not matched to a gene: 10. The CDR3 sequence: CASSTHTSGVYNEQFF. The CDR3 DNA reads TGTGCCAGCAGCACCCACACTAGCGGAGTTTACAATGAGCAGTTCTTC.

This chain connects TRBV4-2 to TRBJ2-1; D is perhaps TRBD2 (7 bases). Germline lookup yields CDR1 LGHNA and CDR2 YNFKEQ. CDR3 length: 16 amino acids. Trimming pared 0 bases from V and 3 bases from J, leaving 12 bases between. CDR3 sequence reads: CASSQDRGAVYNEQFF. Written as DNA, the CDR3 is TGTGCCAGCAGCCAAGATCGGGGGGCCGTCTACAATGAGCAGTTCTTC.

This clonotype was seen only a few times. The V gene is TRBV15, the J gene TRBJ2-1; 9 nucleotides align to TRBD2. This CDR3 is built from 15 residues. V trimming: 5 bases; J trimming: 3 bases; junction bases outside the gene matches: 5. Looked up from germline, CDR1 is LNHNV and CDR2 is YYDKDF (reference sequence). CDR3 amino acids: CATSGSGGFYNEQFF. CDR3 DNA sequence: TGTGCCACCAGCGGAAGCGGGGGGTTCTACAATGAGCAGTTCTTC. The full variable domain, its missing parts supplied by reference TRBV15 and TRBJ2-1, is DAMVIQNPRYQVTQFGKPVTLSCSQTLNHNVMYWYQQKSSQAPKLLFHYYDKDFNNEADTPDNFQSRRPNTSFCFLDIRSPGLGDTAMYLCATSGSGGFYNEQFFGPGTRLTVL.

The chain combines TRBV4-1 with TRBJ2-7, with 8 bases fitting TRBD1. This CDR3 has 14 residues. Germline V gene sequence: CDR1 MGHRA, CDR2 YSYEKL. The trim removed 4 bases at V and 3 bases at J, leaving 5 bases unmatched. DNA of the CDR3: TGCGCCAGCAGCCTCGGACAGGGAAACTACGAGCAGTACGTC. Translated, it gives CASSLGQGNYEQYV.

The sample holds a few counts of this clonotype. The chain uses TRBV20-1 and TRBJ2-5; D ambiguous. Germline lookup yields CDR1 DFQATT and CDR2 SNEGSKA (reference sequence). This CDR3 comprises 14 residues. Trimming removed 3 bases at V and 2 bases at J, with 13 bases between. CDR3 in amino acids: CSASTVSEQETQYF. Here the CDR3 DNA reads TGCAGTGCTAGTACGGTCAGCGAACAAGAGACCCAGTACTTC.

The chain recombines TRBV20-1 with TRBJ2-3; 9 bases fit TRBD2. The CDR3 sequence is 17 residues long. Germline-derived CDR1 and CDR2 are DFQATT and SNEGSKA (reference sequence). J was trimmed by 2 bases and V by 1 base; bases with no gene match: 10. The CDR3 here is CSARAVKIAGVTDTQYF. CDR3 sequence (DNA): TGCAGTGCTAGAGCGGTGAAAATAGCGGGGGTCACAGATACGCAGTATTTT.

This clonotype was counted between two and nine times. The V gene is TRBV6-5, the J gene TRBJ1-4; tentative D call: TRBD1 (5 bases). This CDR3 is 15 amino acids long. Trimming pared 5 bases from V and 6 bases from J, leaving 16 bases between. In germline, CDR1 is MNHEY, CDR2 SVGAGI. The CDR3 here is CASSPVRGEHEKLFF. In DNA form, the CDR3 reads TGTGCCAGCAGTCCCGTGAGGGGCGAACATGAAAAACTGTTTTTT.

This clonotype was found a few times. The rearrangement uses TRBV12-3 or TRBV12-4 and TRBJ2-1; D possibly corresponds to TRBD1 (5 bases). V dropped 4 bases and J dropped 15 bases, with 16 bases sitting between them. The CDR3 has 12 amino acids. The CDR3 DNA follows: TGTGCCAGCAGTTCAGGACCCAGGGCACCGTTCTTC. This codes for CASSSGPRAPFF.

This clonotype occurred many times. J is TRBJ1-5 and V is TRBV27; 7 nucleotides align to TRBD1. J was trimmed by 5 bases and V by 3 bases; bases with no gene match: 7. The CDR3 spans 15 residues. Germline CDR1 MNHEY, CDR2 SMNVEV (reference sequence). The CDR3 nucleotides read TGTGCCAGCAGTTTCCGCGACAGGGCCCATCAGCCCCAGCATTTT. Amino acids: CASSFRDRAHQPQHF.

This clonotype has just a few counts. The J gene is TRBJ2-3, the V gene TRBV2; D remains unclear. V was clipped by 7 bases and J by 2 bases, with 7 bases between them. Looked up from germline, CDR1 is SNHLY and CDR2 is FYNNEI. The CDR3 is 12 amino acids. CDR3 in DNA: TGTGCCAGCAACATGTTCACAGATACGCAGTATTTT. Translating gives CASNMFTDTQYF.

This clonotype appeared a few times. The chain is built from TRBV7-2 and TRBJ1-4; D gene ambiguous. The CDR3 sequence is 13 residues long. The germline V and J ends were trimmed by 0 bases and 12 bases, with 11 bases remaining between them. Germline loops: CDR1 SGHTA, CDR2 FQGNSA. Written as DNA, the CDR3 is TGTGCCAGCAGCTTAGCGCCCATCGGGGAACTGTTTTTT. Encoded protein: CASSLAPIGELFF.

The chain has TRBV11-2 and TRBJ1-5; 7 nucleotides align to TRBD1. V lost 5 bases, J lost 9 bases, and 13 bases stayed unmatched. This CDR3 spans 15 amino acids. Germline CDR1 reads SGHAT; CDR2 reads FQNNGV. The CDR3 here is CASSQTTGSEWPQHF. DNA of the CDR3: TGTGCCAGCAGCCAAACGACAGGGAGTGAATGGCCCCAGCATTTT.

The chain joins TRBV9 to TRBJ2-5, with a possible D match to TRBD2 (5 bases). Trimming removed 0 bases at V and 6 bases at J, with 15 bases between. The CDR3 spans 15 residues. The germline V gene encodes CDR1 SGDLS and CDR2 YYNGEE. The DNA for the CDR3 is TGTGCCAGCAGCGTAGTGAGGGCGCTCATTCAGACCCAGTACTTC. Protein sequence: CASSVVRALIQTQYF.

V usage is TRBV29-1 and J usage is TRBJ1-1; 8 bases line up with TRBD1. CDR3 size: 11 residues. V trimming: 7 bases; J trimming: 11 bases; junction bases outside the gene matches: 9. Germline loops: CDR1 SQVTM, CDR2 ANQGSEA. DNA for the CDR3: TGCAGCGCCGGACAGGGATTAGTGGCTTTCTTT. Protein product: CSAGQGLVAFF.

This chain uses TRBV12-3 or TRBV12-4 with TRBJ1-5, with 8 positions matching TRBD1. This CDR3 comprises 15 residues. Germline trimming cut 5 bases from V and 6 bases from J; bases unmatched to any gene: 9. The CDR3 loop reads CASSPVQGAGQPQHF. The CDR3 DNA follows: TGTGCCAGCAGTCCAGTCCAGGGGGCGGGTCAGCCCCAGCATTTT.

This clonotype was recorded many times. The chain joins TRBV4-2 to TRBJ2-3; 15 bases are shared with TRBD2. The V gene end was trimmed by 1 base and the J gene end by 4 bases; junction bases not matched to a gene: 0. Per germline, CDR1 LGHNA and CDR2 YNFKEQ. The CDR3 has 16 amino acids. Here the CDR3 reads CASSQGTSGGADTQYF. The CDR3 DNA reads TGTGCCAGCAGCCAAGGGACTAGCGGGGGGGCAGATACGCAGTATTTT.

This clonotype was picked up many times. The chain is built from TRBV5-1 and TRBJ2-2; possible D gene TRBD2, 7 bases. The V gene's germline CDR1 is SGHRS and CDR2 YFSETQ. The length of the CDR3 is 16 residues. The V and J ends lost 7 bases and 6 bases respectively, with 22 bases between them. CDR3: CASLPGGGPVPGELFF. The CDR3 DNA follows: TGCGCCAGCCTACCGGGGGGCGGACCGGTCCCCGGGGAGCTGTTTTTT. The variable domain in full, completed from reference TRBV5-1 and TRBJ2-2, reads KAGVTQTPRYLIKTRGQQVTLSCSPISGHRSVSWYQQTPGQGLQFLFEYFSETQRNKGNFPGRFSGRQFSNSRSEMNVSTLELGDSALYLCASLPGGGPVPGELFFGEGSRLTVL.

The gene calls are TRBV7-9 and TRBJ1-4; D ambiguous. Per germline, CDR1 SEHNR and CDR2 FQNEAQ (reference sequence). This CDR3 spans 15 amino acids. Between the trimmed V and J ends, which lost 4 bases and 0 bases, there was a span of 9 bases. This CDR3 reads CASSSRNATNEKLFF. DNA for the CDR3: TGTGCCAGCAGCTCCAGGAACGCAACTAATGAAAAACTGTTTTTT.

This clonotype was counted a few times. The chain employs TRBV28 and TRBJ1-2; tentative D call: TRBD1 (5 bases). Trimming shortened V by 4 bases and J by 14 bases, and 14 bases separated the two germline ends. Germline V gene lookup returns CDR1 MDHEN and CDR2 SYDVKM. CDR3 length: 11 amino acids. This CDR3 reads CASSSIKWGTF. DNA for the CDR3: TGTGCCAGCAGTTCCATTAAGTGGGGGACCTTC.